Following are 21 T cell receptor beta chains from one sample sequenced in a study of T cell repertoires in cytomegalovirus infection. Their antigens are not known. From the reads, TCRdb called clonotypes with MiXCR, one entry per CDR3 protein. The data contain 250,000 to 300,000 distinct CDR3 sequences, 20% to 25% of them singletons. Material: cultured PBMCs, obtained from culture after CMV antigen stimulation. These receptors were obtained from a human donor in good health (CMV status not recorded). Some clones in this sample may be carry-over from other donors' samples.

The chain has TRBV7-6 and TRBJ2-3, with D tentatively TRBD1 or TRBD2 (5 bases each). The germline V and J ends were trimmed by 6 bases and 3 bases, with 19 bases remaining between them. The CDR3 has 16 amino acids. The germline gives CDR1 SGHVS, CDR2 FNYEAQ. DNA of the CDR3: TGTGCCAGCAGTGGGGCGGGCCAGGCGAAGACAGATACGCAGTATTTT. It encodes CASSGAGQAKTDTQYF.

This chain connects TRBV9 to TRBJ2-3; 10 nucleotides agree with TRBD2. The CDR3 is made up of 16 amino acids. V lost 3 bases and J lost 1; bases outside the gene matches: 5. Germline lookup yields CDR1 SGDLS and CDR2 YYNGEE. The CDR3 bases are TGTGCCAGCAGCGACCTAGCGGGAGCGGGCACAGATACGCAGTATTTT. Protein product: CASSDLAGAGTDTQYF.

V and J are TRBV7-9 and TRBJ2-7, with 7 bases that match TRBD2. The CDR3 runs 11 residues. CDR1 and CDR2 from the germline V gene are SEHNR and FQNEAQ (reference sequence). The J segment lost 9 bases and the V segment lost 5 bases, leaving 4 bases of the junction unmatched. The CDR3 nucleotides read TGTGCCAGCAGCGGGGGGGGGGGGCAGTACTTC. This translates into CASSGGGGQYF.

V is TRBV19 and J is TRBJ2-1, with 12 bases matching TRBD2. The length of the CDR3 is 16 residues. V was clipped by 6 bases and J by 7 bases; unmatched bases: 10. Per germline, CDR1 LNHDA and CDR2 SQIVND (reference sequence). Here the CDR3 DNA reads TGTGCCAGTAGCCGCAAGACTAGCGGGAGTGTAAATGAGCAGTTCTTC. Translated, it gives CASSRKTSGSVNEQFF.

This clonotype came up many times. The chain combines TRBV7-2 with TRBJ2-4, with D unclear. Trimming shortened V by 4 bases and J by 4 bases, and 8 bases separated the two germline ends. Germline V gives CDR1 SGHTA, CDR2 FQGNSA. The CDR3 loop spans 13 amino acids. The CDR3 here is CASSSDGKNIQYF. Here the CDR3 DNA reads TGTGCCAGCAGCTCGGACGGTAAAAACATTCAGTACTTC.

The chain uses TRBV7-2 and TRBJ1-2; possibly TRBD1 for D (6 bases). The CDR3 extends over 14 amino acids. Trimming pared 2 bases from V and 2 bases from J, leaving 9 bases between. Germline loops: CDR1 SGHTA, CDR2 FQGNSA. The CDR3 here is CASSLLGQNYGYTF. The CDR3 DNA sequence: TGTGCCAGCAGCTTACTAGGACAGAACTATGGCTACACCTTC.

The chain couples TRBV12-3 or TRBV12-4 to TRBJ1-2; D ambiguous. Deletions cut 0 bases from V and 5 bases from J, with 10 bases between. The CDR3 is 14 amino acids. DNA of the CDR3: TGTGCCAGCAGTTTAGCCCTCACTTGGTATGGCTACACCTTC. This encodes CASSLALTWYGYTF.

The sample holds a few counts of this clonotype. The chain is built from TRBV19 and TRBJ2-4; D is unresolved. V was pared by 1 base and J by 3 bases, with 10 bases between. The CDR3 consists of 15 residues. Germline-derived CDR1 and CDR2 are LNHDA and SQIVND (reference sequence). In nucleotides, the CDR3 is TGTGCCAGTAGTATAGTAAGGCAGGACAAAAACATTCAGTACTTC. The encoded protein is CASSIVRQDKNIQYF.

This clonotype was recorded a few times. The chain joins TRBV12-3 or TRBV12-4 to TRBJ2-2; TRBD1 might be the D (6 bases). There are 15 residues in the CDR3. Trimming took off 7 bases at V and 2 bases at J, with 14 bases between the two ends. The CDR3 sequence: CASIDTGTNTGELFF. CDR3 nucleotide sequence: TGTGCCAGCATCGATACCGGGACAAACACCGGGGAGCTGTTTTTT.

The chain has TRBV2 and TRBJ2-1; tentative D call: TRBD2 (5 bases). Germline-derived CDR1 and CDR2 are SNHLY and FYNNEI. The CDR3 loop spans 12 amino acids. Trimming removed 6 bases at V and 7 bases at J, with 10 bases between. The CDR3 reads CASRALENEQFF. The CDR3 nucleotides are TGTGCCAGCAGGGCACTAGAGAATGAGCAGTTCTTC.

The CDR3 is CASSWGGVPNEQFF. The CDR3 DNA sequence: TGTGCCAGCAGTTGGGGTGGAGTACCCAATGAGCAGTTCTTC. The chain has TRBV6-5 and TRBJ2-1; D is ambiguous. The germline V gene has CDR1 MNHEY and CDR2 SVGAGI. The CDR3 length is 14 residues. With 4 bases removed from V and 6 bases from J, the gap between germline ends came to 13 bases.

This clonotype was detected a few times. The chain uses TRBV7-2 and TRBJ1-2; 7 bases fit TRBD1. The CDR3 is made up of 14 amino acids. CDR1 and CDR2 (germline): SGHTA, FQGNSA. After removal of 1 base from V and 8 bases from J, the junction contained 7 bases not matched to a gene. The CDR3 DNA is TGTGCCAGCAGCTTAGGGGGAGTAGGGGGCGGCTACACCTTC. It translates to CASSLGGVGGGYTF.

In DNA form, the CDR3 reads TGTGCCAGCAGCTTCGAGGTCGCGGCTGAGCAGTTCTTC. Residues: CASSFEVAAEQFF. The chain joins TRBV5-4 to TRBJ2-1; no clear D. In germline, CDR1 is SGHNT, CDR2 YYREEE (reference sequence). The CDR3 runs to 13 residues. Trimming stripped 2 bases from V and 9 bases from J, with 12 bases between.

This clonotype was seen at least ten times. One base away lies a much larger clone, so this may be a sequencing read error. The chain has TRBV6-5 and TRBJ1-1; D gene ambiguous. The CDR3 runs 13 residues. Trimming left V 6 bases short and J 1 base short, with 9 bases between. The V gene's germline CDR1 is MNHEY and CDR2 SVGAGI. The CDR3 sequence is CASSLQRNTEAFF. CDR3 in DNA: TGTGCCAGCAGCTTACAGCGGAACACTGAAGCTTTCTTT.

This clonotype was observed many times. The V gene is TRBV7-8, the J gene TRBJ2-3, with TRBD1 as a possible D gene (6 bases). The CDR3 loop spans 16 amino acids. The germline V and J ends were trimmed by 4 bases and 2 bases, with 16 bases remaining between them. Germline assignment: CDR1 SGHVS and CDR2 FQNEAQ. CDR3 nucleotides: TGTGCCAGCAGCTCCATGTCCCAGGGGTTCACAGATACGCAGTATTTT. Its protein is CASSSMSQGFTDTQYF.

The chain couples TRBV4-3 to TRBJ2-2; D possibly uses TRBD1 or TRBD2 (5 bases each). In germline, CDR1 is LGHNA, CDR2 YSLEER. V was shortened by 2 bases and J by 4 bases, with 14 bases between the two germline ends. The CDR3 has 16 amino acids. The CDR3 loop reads CASSQNWGKGTGELFF. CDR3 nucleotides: TGCGCCAGCAGCCAAAACTGGGGGAAGGGCACCGGGGAGCTGTTTTTT.

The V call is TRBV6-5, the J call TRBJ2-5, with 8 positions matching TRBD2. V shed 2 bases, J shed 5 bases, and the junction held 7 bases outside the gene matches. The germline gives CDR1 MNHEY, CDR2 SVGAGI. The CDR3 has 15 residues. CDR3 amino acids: CASSYGPGGSETQYF. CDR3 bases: TGTGCCAGCAGTTACGGCCCGGGGGGGAGTGAGACCCAGTACTTC.

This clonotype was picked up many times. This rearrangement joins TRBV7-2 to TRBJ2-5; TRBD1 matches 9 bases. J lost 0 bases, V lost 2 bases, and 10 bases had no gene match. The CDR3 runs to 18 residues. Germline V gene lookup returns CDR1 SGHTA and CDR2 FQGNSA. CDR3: CASSLPPPGTGYQETQYF. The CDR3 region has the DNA TGTGCCAGCAGCTTACCACCCCCAGGGACAGGGTACCAAGAGACCCAGTACTTC.

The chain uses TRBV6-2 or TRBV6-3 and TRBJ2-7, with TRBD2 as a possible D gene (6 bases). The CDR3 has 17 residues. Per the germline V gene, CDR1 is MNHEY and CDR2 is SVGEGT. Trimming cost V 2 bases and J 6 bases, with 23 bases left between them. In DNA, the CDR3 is TGTGCCAGCAGTTACGGGACTTGCGGATCTCGAAGGACCGAGCAGTACTTC. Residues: CASSYGTCGSRRTEQYF.

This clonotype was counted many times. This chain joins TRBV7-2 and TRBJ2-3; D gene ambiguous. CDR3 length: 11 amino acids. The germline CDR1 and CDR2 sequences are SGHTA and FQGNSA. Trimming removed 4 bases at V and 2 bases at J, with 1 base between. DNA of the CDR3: TGTGCCAGCAGCTCCACAGATACGCAGTATTTT. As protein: CASSSTDTQYF.

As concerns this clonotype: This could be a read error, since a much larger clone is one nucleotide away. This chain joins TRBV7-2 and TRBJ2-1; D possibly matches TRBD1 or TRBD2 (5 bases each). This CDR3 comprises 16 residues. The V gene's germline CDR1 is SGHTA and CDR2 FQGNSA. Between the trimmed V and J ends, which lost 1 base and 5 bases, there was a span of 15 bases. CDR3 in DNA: TGTGCCAGCAGCTTAGATTCCGGGACCTTGAACAATGAGCAGTTCTTC. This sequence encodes CASSLDSGTLNNEQFF.